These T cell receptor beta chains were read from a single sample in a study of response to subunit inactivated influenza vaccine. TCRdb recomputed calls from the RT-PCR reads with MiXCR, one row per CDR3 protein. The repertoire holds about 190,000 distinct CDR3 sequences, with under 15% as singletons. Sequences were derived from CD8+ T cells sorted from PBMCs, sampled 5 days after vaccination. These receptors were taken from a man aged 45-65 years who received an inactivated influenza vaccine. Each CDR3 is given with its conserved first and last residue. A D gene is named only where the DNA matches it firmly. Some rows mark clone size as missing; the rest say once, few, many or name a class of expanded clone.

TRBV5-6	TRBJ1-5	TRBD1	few	CASSFGTVFQPQHF	TGTGCCAGCAGCTTCGGGACAGTGTTCCAGCCCCAGCATTTT
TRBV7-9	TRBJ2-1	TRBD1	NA	CASSPRYRGPLVEQFF	TGTGCCAGCAGCCCGAGATACAGGGGCCCCTTGGTTGAGCAGTTCTTC
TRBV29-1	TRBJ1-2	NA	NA	CSAGPQSTNYGYTF	TGCAGCGCCGGCCCGCAGTCTACTAACTATGGCTACACCTTC
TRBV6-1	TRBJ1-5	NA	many	CASSDRANQPQHF	TGTGCCAGCAGTGACAGGGCTAATCAGCCCCAGCATTTT
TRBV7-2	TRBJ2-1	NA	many	CASSYLGRGVSNEQFF	TGTGCCAGCAGCTACCTCGGTAGGGGCGTTTCCAATGAGCAGTTCTTC
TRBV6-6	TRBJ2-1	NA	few	CASSLGRGVEQFF	TGTGCCAGCAGTTTAGGCCGTGGGGTTGAGCAGTTCTTC
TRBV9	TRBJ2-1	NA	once	CASSAAGRSSYNEQFF	TGTGCCAGCAGCGCCGCCGGTCGGAGCTCCTACAATGAGCAGTTCTTC
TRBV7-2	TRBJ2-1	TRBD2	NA	CASSLDSGGAQEQFF	TGTGCCAGCAGCTTAGATAGCGGGGGGGCCCAGGAGCAGTTCTTC
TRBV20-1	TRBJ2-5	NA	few	CSAKDDEGSRSPQYF	TGCAGTGCCAAGGATGACGAGGGCAGTAGGAGTCCCCAGTACTTC
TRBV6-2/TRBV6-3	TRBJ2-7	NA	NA	CASSYHGRYYEQYF	TGTGCCAGCAGTTATCATGGACGGTACTACGAGCAGTACTTC
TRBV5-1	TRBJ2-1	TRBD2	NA	CASSRLAREHNNEQFF	TGCGCCAGCAGCCGACTAGCTCGGGAGCATAACAATGAGCAGTTCTTC
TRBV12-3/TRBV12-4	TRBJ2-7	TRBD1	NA	CASSSDREFGEQYF	TGTGCCAGCAGTTCGGACAGGGAATTCGGCGAGCAGTACTTC
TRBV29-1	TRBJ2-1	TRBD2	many	CSVRFSGRYEQFF	TGCAGCGTTCGTTTTAGCGGGAGGTATGAGCAGTTCTTC
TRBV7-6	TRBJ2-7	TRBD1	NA	CASSLRDRGYEQYF	TGTGCCAGCAGCTTAAGGGACAGGGGGTACGAGCAGTACTTC
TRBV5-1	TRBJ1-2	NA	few	CASSSNPRVNYGYTF	TGCGCCAGCAGCTCCAACCCGAGAGTAAACTATGGCTACACCTTC
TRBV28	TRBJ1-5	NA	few	CASTPTVRSNQPQHF	TGTGCCAGCACTCCCACAGTCCGTAGCAATCAGCCCCAGCATTTT
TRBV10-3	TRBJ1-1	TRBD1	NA	CAIRTGDAEAFF	TGTGCCATCAGGACAGGGGATGCTGAAGCTTTCTTT
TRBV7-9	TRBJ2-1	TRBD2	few	CASSTGTSGPYNEQFF	TGTGCCAGCAGCACCGGGACTAGCGGGCCGTACAATGAGCAGTTCTTC
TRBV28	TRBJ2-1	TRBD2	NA	CASSLTSGRPYNEQFF	TGTGCCAGCAGCCTAACTAGCGGGAGGCCGTACAATGAGCAGTTCTTC
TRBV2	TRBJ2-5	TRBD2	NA	CASSAPGLGLQTQYF	TGTGCCAGCAGTGCACCGGGACTAGGTTTGCAGACCCAGTACTTC
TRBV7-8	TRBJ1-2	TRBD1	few	CASSPTTGWYGYTF	TGTGCCAGCAGCCCGACGACAGGGTGGTATGGCTACACCTTC
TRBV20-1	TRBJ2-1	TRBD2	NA	CSATPTSGSEQFF	TGCAGTGCCACCCCGACTAGCGGATCTGAGCAGTTCTTC
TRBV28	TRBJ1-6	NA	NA	CASSFTGYNSPLHF	TGTGCCAGCAGTTTTACGGGATATAATTCACCCCTCCACTTT
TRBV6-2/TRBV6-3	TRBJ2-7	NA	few	CASRGTYEQYF	TGTGCCAGCAGGGGAACCTACGAGCAGTACTTC
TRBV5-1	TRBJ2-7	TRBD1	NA	CASSGTGGSYEQYF	TGCGCCAGCAGCGGGACAGGGGGTTCCTACGAGCAGTACTTC
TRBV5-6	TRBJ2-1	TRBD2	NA	CASSLGAGLGHEQFF	TGTGCCAGCAGCTTGGGTGCGGGACTAGGCCATGAGCAGTTCTTC
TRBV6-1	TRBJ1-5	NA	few	CASSEWVGREPQHF	TGTGCCAGCAGTGAATGGGTTGGGAGGGAGCCCCAGCATTTT
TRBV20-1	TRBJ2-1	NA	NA	CSARRPRVEQFF	TGCAGTGCTAGAAGACCTAGGGTTGAGCAGTTCTTC
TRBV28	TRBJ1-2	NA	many	CASSFSEETYYGYTF	TGTGCCAGCAGTTTTTCGGAGGAGACCTACTATGGCTACACCTTC
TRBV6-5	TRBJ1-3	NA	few	CASSWSQGTGNTIYF	TGTGCCAGCAGTTGGTCACAGGGAACTGGAAACACCATATATTTT
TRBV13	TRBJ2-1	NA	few	CASSLGWEPNEQFF	TGTGCCAGCAGCTTAGGGTGGGAGCCGAATGAGCAGTTCTTC
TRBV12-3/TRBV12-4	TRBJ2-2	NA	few	CASNPDGEAGELFF	TGTGCCAGCAATCCCGACGGTGAGGCCGGGGAGCTGTTTTTT
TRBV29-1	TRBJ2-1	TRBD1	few	CSVEPTYTGQGWNEQFF	TGCAGCGTTGAACCGACCTATACGGGACAGGGTTGGAATGAGCAGTTCTTC
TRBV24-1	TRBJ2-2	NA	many	CATSDFRNTGELFF	TGTGCCACCAGTGATTTCCGAAACACCGGGGAGCTGTTTTTT
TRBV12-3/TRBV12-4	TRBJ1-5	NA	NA	CASGGGGNQPQHF	TGTGCCAGCGGAGGAGGGGGCAATCAGCCCCAGCATTTT
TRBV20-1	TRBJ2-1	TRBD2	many	CSARGFTSGRNEQFF	TGCAGTGCTAGAGGATTCACTAGCGGGAGGAATGAGCAGTTCTTC
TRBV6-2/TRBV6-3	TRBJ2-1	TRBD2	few	CASKKAPRLAGGGEQFF	TGTGCCAGCAAAAAGGCGCCCCGACTAGCGGGGGGAGGTGAGCAGTTCTTC
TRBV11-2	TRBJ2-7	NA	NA	CASSLGRLPSYEQYF	TGTGCCAGCAGCTTAGGGCGGCTACCCTCCTACGAGCAGTACTTC
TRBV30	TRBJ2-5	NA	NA	CAWSVLRERILSETQYF	TGTGCCTGGAGTGTACTTCGGGAGAGGATCCTCTCGGAGACCCAGTACTTC
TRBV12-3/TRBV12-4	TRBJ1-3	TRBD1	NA	CASSLTGVGNTIYF	TGTGCCAGCAGCCTGACAGGGGTGGGAAACACCATATATTTT
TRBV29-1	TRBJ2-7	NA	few	CSVEITYEQYF	TGCAGCGTTGAGATCACCTACGAGCAGTACTTC
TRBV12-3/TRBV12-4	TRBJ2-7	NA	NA	CASSSPGTEPTYEQYF	TGTGCCAGCAGTTCCCCCGGGACTGAACCTACCTACGAGCAGTACTTC
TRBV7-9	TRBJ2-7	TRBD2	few	CASSLTGLDYEQYF	TGTGCCAGCAGCTTAACGGGACTAGATTACGAGCAGTACTTC
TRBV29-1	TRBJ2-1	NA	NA	CSVGVITEQIF	TGCAGCGTTGGAGTGATCACTGAGCAGATCTTC
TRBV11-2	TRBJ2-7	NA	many	CASSLGRAAYEQYF	TGTGCCAGCAGCTTAGGCCGTGCTGCCTACGAGCAGTACTTC
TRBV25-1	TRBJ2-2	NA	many	CASSEYPLGPGELFF	TGTGCCAGCAGTGAATATCCCTTAGGTCCGGGGGAGCTGTTTTTT
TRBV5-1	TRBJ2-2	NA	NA	CASSFGGQNTGELFF	TGCGCCAGCAGCTTTGGGGGCCAGAACACCGGGGAGCTGTTTTTT